Below, 28 T cell receptor beta chains from the same sample are listed, as sequenced in a study of technical replicates of blood from a handful of donors. Libraries were prepared by immunoSEQ multiplex PCR; TCRdb keeps only in-frame clonotypes and omits some of them. This sample yields approximately 97,000 clones, of which roughly 96% are seen a single time; under 0.45% belongs to the top ten. Sequenced: T cells isolated from PBMCs. These receptors were collected from a human donor in good health.

This clone was seen just once. This sequence joins TRBV28 and TRBJ1-2; 8 bases line up with TRBD1. Unmatched junction bases numbered 9, after V lost 11 bases and J lost 4 bases. Germline CDR1 MDHEN, CDR2 SYDVKM. The CDR3 length is 13 residues. CDR3 region: CASRDRILYGYTF. CDR3 in DNA: TGTGCCTCCCGGGACAGGATCCTCTATGGCTACACCTTC.

The rearrangement links TRBV30 to TRBJ1-5, with 8 bases matching TRBD1. The CDR3 sequence is 13 residues long. Trimming took 7 bases from V and 5 from J; bases not matched to a gene: 7. Germline V gene data show CDR1 as GTSNPN and CDR2 as SVGIG (reference sequence). In nucleotides, the CDR3 is TGTGCCTATGAAGGGACAGGAGATCAGCCCCAGCATTTT. Amino acids: CAYEGTGDQPQHF.

This clone was detected a few times. The chain combines TRBV2 with TRBJ1-1; 7 bases match TRBD1. The germline CDR1 and CDR2 sequences are SNHLY and FYNNEI. This CDR3 spans 16 amino acids. V was clipped by 2 bases and J by 0 bases; unmatched bases: 6. CDR3 DNA: TGTGCCAGCAGTGAAACCCTGGACAGGTTGAACACTGAAGCTTTCTTT. Encoded protein: CASSETLDRLNTEAFF.

The gene calls are TRBV4-3 and TRBJ1-5; unclear D gene. The length of the CDR3 is 13 residues. V gave up 0 bases and J gave up 6 bases, with 6 bases separating them. The V gene's germline CDR1 is LGHNA and CDR2 YSLEER. CDR3 sequence: CASSQDRGQPQHF. CDR3 DNA: TGCGCCAGCAGCCAAGATCGCGGTCAGCCCCAGCATTTT.

The chain uses TRBV29-1 and TRBJ2-7, with TRBD2 matching over 10 bases. The J segment lost 2 bases and the V segment lost 6 bases, leaving 7 bases of the junction unmatched. From germline, CDR1 is SQVTM and CDR2 ANQGSEA. CDR3 size: 14 residues. The CDR3 protein is CSVSGLADTYEQYF. The CDR3, as DNA: TGCAGCGTATCAGGACTAGCGGATACCTACGAGCAGTACTTC.

The gene calls are TRBV11-1 and TRBJ1-1; weak D call: TRBD1 (6 bases). The V end was cut by 1 base, the J end by 1 base, with 13 bases between. Per the germline V gene, CDR1 is SGHAT and CDR2 is FQDESV (reference sequence). The CDR3 has 16 amino acids. The CDR3 DNA follows: TGTGCCAGCAGCTTAGATAAGGGACATCCGAACACTGAAGCTTTCTTT. This gives the protein CASSLDKGHPNTEAFF.

This rearrangement joins TRBV4-2 to TRBJ1-1; 8 positions agree with TRBD1. The V gene's germline CDR1 is LGHNA and CDR2 YNFKEQ. The CDR3 consists of 16 residues. The V gene end was trimmed by 4 bases and the J gene end by 6 bases; junction bases not matched to a gene: 13. The CDR3 DNA is TGTGCCAGCAGCCCAGAGGTCCAGGGGGCCGGGTCTGAAGCTTTCTTT. This translates into CASSPEVQGAGSEAFF.

The count of this clone is one. This rearrangement joins TRBV5-4 to TRBJ2-2; TRBD2 aligns across 7 bases. The CDR3 is made up of 15 amino acids. Per the germline V gene, CDR1 is SGHNT and CDR2 is YYREEE (reference sequence). J gave up 6 bases and V 1 base, and 6 bases lay outside the gene matches. CDR3 sequence (DNA): TGTGCCAGCAGCTTGCCCGGGAGCGGGGCCGGGGAGCTGTTTTTT. Its translation is CASSLPGSGAGELFF.

The V gene is TRBV9, the J gene TRBJ2-3; TRBD2 matches 7 bases. V dropped 2 bases and J dropped 6; count of bases not matched to a gene: 12. The CDR3 consists of 16 residues. Germline V gives CDR1 SGDLS, CDR2 YYNGEE. The CDR3 sequence is CASSVSSGEWWDTQYF. CDR3 in DNA: TGTGCCAGCAGCGTGTCTAGCGGCGAATGGTGGGATACGCAGTATTTT.

V gene TRBV11-3 combines with J gene TRBJ2-7; weak D call: TRBD1 (6 bases). This CDR3 is built from 13 residues. V was shortened by 5 bases and J by 5 bases, with 13 bases between the two germline ends. CDR1 is SGHNT and CDR2 is YENEEA in the germline V gene. The CDR3 DNA reads TGTGCCAGCAGCCTACAGGGCCGCCACGAGCAGTACTTC. It specifies CASSLQGRHEQYF.

The rearrangement joins TRBV7-9 to TRBJ2-3, with D perhaps matching TRBD2 (5 bases). The V end was cut by 8 bases, the J end by 7 bases, with 16 bases between. The CDR3 extends over 13 amino acids. Germline values: CDR1 SEHNR, CDR2 FQNEAQ (reference sequence). CDR3 loop: CASLLDPSYTQYF. The CDR3 DNA reads as TGTGCCAGCTTACTAGACCCGTCGTATACGCAGTATTTT.

V is TRBV11-3 and J is TRBJ1-2; the D gene is possibly TRBD1 (5 bases). V was shortened by 1 base and J by 4 bases, with 10 bases between the two germline ends. Germline V gene data show CDR1 as SGHNT and CDR2 as YENEEA. The CDR3 sequence is 14 residues long. The CDR3 DNA reads TGTGCCAGCAGCTTAGTAGGGGCCCCCTATGGCTACACCTTC. Translated: CASSLVGAPYGYTF.

The V call is TRBV7-2, the J call TRBJ2-1; 10 bases agree with TRBD2. The CDR3 sequence is 16 residues long. CDR1 SGHTA and CDR2 FQGNSA come from the germline V gene. V dropped 6 bases and J dropped 4; count of bases not matched to a gene: 9. The CDR3 sequence: CASSSILAGEYNEQFF. CDR3 DNA sequence: TGTGCCAGCAGTTCCATTCTAGCGGGAGAATACAATGAGCAGTTCTTC.

The chain joins TRBV19 to TRBJ1-1; maybe TRBD1 (5 bases). Trimming took 7 bases from V and 7 from J, leaving 10 bases between them. There are 11 residues in the CDR3. Germline V CDR1 and CDR2: LNHDA, SQIVND (reference sequence). The CDR3 region is CASTGKIEAFF. The CDR3 bases are TGTGCCAGTACAGGGAAAATTGAAGCTTTCTTT. The whole variable domain, remainder taken from reference TRBV19 and TRBJ1-1, is DGGITQSPKYLFRKEGQNVTLSCEQNLNHDAMYWYRQDPGQGLRLIYYSQIVNDFQKGDIAEGYSVSREKKESFPLTVTSAQKNPTAFYLCASTGKIEAFFGQGTRLTVV.

V usage is TRBV27 and J usage is TRBJ2-3; 14 bases line up with TRBD2. The CDR3 has 17 amino acids. CDR1 is MNHEY, CDR2 SMNVEV, per germline (reference sequence). V lost 0 bases to trimming and J lost 7 bases; unmatched junction nucleotides: 6. CDR3 sequence reads: CASSLSTSGRALNTQYF. The CDR3, as DNA: TGTGCCAGCAGTTTATCGACTAGCGGGAGGGCCTTGAATACGCAGTATTTT.

The V and J genes are TRBV25-1 and TRBJ1-1; no reliable D call. V was clipped by 1 base and J by 0 bases, with 9 bases between them. CDR1 is MGHDK and CDR2 is SYGVNS in the germline V gene. This CDR3 has 15 residues. CDR3 amino acids: CASSESVVVNTEAFF. The CDR3 region has the DNA TGTGCCAGCAGTGAATCTGTAGTGGTGAACACTGAAGCTTTCTTT. Using reference TRBV25-1 and TRBJ1-1 for the parts outside the CDR3, the full variable domain is EADIYQTPRYLVIGTGKKITLECSQTMGHDKMYWYQQDPGMELHLIHYSYGVNSTEKGDLSSESTVSRIRTEHFPLTLESARPSHTSQYLCASSESVVVNTEAFFGQGTRLTVV.

The genes are TRBV9 and TRBJ2-1; tentative D call: TRBD2 (6 bases). The CDR3 consists of 17 residues. The V end lost 1 base, the J end lost 0 bases, and 14 bases lay between the germline ends. The V gene's germline CDR1 is SGDLS and CDR2 YYNGEE. The CDR3 DNA reads as TGTGCCAGCAGCGTACCAGCTGCGGGATACTCCTACAATGAGCAGTTCTTC. It specifies CASSVPAAGYSYNEQFF.

The chain has TRBV30 and TRBJ2-1, with 8 bases that match TRBD1. This CDR3 is 17 amino acids long. Germline-derived CDR1 and CDR2 are GTSNPN and SVGIG (reference sequence). V was pared by 2 bases and J by 0 bases, with 9 bases of the junction left unmatched. This CDR3 reads CAWSPLGTGSSYNEQFF. The CDR3 coding sequence is TGTGCCTGGAGTCCGTTAGGGACAGGCAGCTCCTACAATGAGCAGTTCTTC.

The chain links TRBV13 to TRBJ1-5, with TRBD1 matching over 7 bases. This CDR3 region has 16 residues. Per the germline V gene, CDR1 is PRHDT and CDR2 is FYEKMQ (reference sequence). V dropped 2 bases and J dropped 1; count of bases not matched to a gene: 5. For the CDR3, the DNA is TGTGCCAGCAGCTTAACACAGGGGACGAGCAATCAGCCCCAGCATTTT. This translates into CASSLTQGTSNQPQHF. Using reference TRBV13 and TRBJ1-5 for the parts outside the CDR3, the full variable domain is AAGVIQSPRHLIKEKRETATLKCYPIPRHDTVYWYQQGPGQDPQFLISFYEKMQSDKGSIPDRFSAQQFSDYHSELNMSSLELGDSALYFCASSLTQGTSNQPQHFGDGTRLSIL.

The chain employs TRBV19 and TRBJ1-3; 7 bases fit TRBD1. Germline loops: CDR1 LNHDA, CDR2 SQIVND (reference sequence). V lost 3 bases and J lost 2; bases outside the gene matches: 4. This CDR3 has 15 amino acids. The CDR3 DNA follows: TGTGCCAGTAGTATCAACAGGGGACCTGGAAACACCATATATTTT. This translates into CASSINRGPGNTIYF.

This rearrangement joins TRBV4-1 to TRBJ2-3, with TRBD2 matching over 9 bases. This CDR3 is built from 17 residues. V trimming: 0 bases; J trimming: 5 bases; junction bases outside the gene matches: 9. Germline V gives CDR1 MGHRA, CDR2 YSYEKL. The CDR3: CASSQDLASGMGDTQYF. The CDR3 DNA is TGCGCCAGCAGCCAAGATTTAGCTAGCGGGATGGGAGATACGCAGTATTTT.

This clone appeared once. This chain connects TRBV18 to TRBJ1-2; no definite D call. CDR1 is KGHSH and CDR2 is LQKENI in the germline V gene. This CDR3 contains 12 residues. Trimming removed 3 bases at V and 5 bases at J, with 7 bases between. The CDR3 is CASSPRLYGYTF. CDR3 bases: TGTGCCAGCTCACCTCGACTTTATGGCTACACCTTC.

This clone was found once. This chain uses TRBV6-5 with TRBJ2-3, with unresolved D. Germline CDR1 is MNHEY and CDR2 is SVGAGI. The CDR3 extends over 13 amino acids. V was trimmed by 0 bases and J by 6 bases, leaving 7 bases between them. The CDR3 nucleotides read TGTGCCAGCAGTTACTCGCTGAGGGATACGCAGTATTTT. This encodes CASSYSLRDTQYF.

This chain links TRBV9 with TRBJ1-2, with a weak D call TRBD1 (6 bases). The CDR3 loop spans 16 amino acids. V shed 3 bases and J shed 4 bases, with 19 bases lying between them. CDR1 SGDLS and CDR2 YYNGEE come from the germline V gene. The CDR3 spells CASSGRRTEDAYGYTF. The CDR3 nucleotides read TGTGCCAGCAGCGGCCGTCGGACAGAAGATGCCTATGGCTACACCTTC.

V and J are TRBV5-1 and TRBJ1-3; a possible D gene is TRBD1 (5 bases). CDR3 size: 17 residues. Trimming stripped 0 bases from V and 0 bases from J, with 13 bases between. Germline CDR1 is SGHRS and CDR2 is YFSETQ. The CDR3 loop is CASSLGLGQSSGNTIYF. DNA for the CDR3: TGCGCCAGCAGCTTGGGGTTGGGGCAGAGCTCTGGAAACACCATATATTTT.

A note on this clone: The same CDR3 arises from other DNA sequences in this sample as well. This chain joins TRBV19 and TRBJ1-5; D remains ambiguous. Germline CDR1 is LNHDA and CDR2 is SQIVND (reference sequence). The CDR3 length is 12 residues. V was shortened by 1 base and J by 6 bases, with 4 bases between the two germline ends. The CDR3 protein is CASSIGAQPQHF. The CDR3 region has the DNA TGTGCCAGTAGTATAGGGGCTCAGCCCCAGCATTTT. Based on the CDR3 plus reference TRBV19 and TRBJ1-5, the full variable domain is DGGITQSPKYLFRKEGQNVTLSCEQNLNHDAMYWYRQDPGQGLRLIYYSQIVNDFQKGDIAEGYSVSREKKESFPLTVTSAQKNPTAFYLCASSIGAQPQHFGDGTRLSIL.

This clone was counted a single time. The chain links TRBV27 to TRBJ1-1; D possibly corresponds to TRBD1 (6 bases). Trimming stripped 5 bases from V and 0 bases from J, with 10 bases between. This CDR3 has 14 residues. Germline V gene sequence: CDR1 MNHEY, CDR2 SMNVEV (reference sequence). CDR3 protein: CASSIQGMNTEAFF. As DNA, the CDR3 is TGTGCCAGCAGTATACAGGGCATGAACACTGAAGCTTTCTTT.

The chain combines TRBV25-1 with TRBJ1-5, with unresolved D. V lost 3 bases to trimming and J lost 4 bases, with 10 bases between them. The CDR3 runs 14 residues. Germline V gene sequence: CDR1 MGHDK, CDR2 SYGVNS. The CDR3 region is CASSDPGTNQPQHF. DNA for the CDR3: TGTGCCAGCAGTGATCCAGGCACTAATCAGCCCCAGCATTTT.